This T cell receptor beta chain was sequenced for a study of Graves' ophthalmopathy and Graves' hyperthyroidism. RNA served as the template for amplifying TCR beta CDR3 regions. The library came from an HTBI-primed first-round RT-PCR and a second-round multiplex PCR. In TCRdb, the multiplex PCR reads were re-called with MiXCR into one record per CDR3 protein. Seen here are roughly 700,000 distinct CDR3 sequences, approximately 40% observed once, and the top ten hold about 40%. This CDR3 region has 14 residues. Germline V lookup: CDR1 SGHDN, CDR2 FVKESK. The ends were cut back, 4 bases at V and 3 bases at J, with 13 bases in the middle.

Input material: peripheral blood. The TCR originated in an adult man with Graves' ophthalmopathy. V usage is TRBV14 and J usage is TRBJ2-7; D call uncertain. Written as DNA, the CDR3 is TGTGCCAGCAGCCCCGAAGGGCCGGACTACGAGCAGTACTTC. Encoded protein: CASSPEGPDYEQYF.